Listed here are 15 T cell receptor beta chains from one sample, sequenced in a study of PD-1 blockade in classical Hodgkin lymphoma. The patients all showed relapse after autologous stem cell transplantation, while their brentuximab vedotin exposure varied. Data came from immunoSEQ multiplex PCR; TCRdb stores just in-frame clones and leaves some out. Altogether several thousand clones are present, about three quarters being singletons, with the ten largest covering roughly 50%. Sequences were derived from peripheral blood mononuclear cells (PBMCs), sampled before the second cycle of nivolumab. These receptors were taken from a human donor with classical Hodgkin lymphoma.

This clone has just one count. The CDR3 spells CASRVPSSYEQYF. The CDR3 DNA reads TGTGCCAGCAGGGTCCCGAGCTCCTACGAGCAGTACTTC. This rearrangement joins TRBV6-5 to TRBJ2-7; D ambiguous. The CDR3 has 13 amino acids. V lost 6 bases, J lost 0 bases, and 9 bases lay in between. CDR1 and CDR2 from the germline V gene are MNHEY and SVGAGI.

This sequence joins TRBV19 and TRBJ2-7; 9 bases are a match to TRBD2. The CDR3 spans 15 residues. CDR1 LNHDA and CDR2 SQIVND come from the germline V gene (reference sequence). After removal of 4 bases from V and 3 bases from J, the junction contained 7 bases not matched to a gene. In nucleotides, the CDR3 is TGTGCCAGTAGTACAAATAGCGGGAGTAGCTACGAGCAGTACTTC. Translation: CASSTNSGSSYEQYF.

The CDR3 loop reads CASSTPGTGDAYGYTF. CDR3 nucleotide sequence: TGTGCCAGTAGTACGCCAGGGACAGGGGACGCCTATGGCTACACCTTC. The chain uses TRBV19 and TRBJ1-2, with TRBD1 matching over 10 bases. CDR3 length: 16 residues. With V trimmed by 4 bases and J by 4 bases, 9 bases remained unmatched. CDR1 and CDR2 from the germline V gene are LNHDA and SQIVND (reference sequence).

The CDR3 bases are TGTGCCAGCATGTTGGTGGAGGAGACCCAGTACTTC. Protein: CASMLVEETQYF. The chain recombines TRBV2 with TRBJ2-5; the D is unclear. This CDR3 is built from 12 residues. V was cut by 7 bases and J by 5 bases, with 11 bases left in between. CDR1 is SNHLY, CDR2 FYNNEI, per germline.

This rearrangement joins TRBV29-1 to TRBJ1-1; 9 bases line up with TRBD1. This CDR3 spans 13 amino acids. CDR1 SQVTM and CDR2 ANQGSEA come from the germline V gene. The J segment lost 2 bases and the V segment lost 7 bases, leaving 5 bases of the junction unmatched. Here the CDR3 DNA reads TGCAGCGCAAGGACAGGGGCTAACACTGAAGCTTTCTTT. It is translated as CSARTGANTEAFF.

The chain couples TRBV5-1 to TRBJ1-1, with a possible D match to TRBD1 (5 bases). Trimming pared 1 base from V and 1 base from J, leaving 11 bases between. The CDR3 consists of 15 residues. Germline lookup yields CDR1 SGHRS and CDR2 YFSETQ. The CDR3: CASSLLGEGNTEAFF. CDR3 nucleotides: TGCGCCAGCAGCTTGTTGGGGGAAGGGAACACTGAAGCTTTCTTT.

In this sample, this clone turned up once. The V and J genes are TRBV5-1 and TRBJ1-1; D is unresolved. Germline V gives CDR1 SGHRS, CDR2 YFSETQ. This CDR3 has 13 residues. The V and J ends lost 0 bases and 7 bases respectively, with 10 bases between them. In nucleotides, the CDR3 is TGCGCCAGCAGCTTGGGGTCGACTTTTGAAGCTTTCTTT. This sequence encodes CASSLGSTFEAFF.

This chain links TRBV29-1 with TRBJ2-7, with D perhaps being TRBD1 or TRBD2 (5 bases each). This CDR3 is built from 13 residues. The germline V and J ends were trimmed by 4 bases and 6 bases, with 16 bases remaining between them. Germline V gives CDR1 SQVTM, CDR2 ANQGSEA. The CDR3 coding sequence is TGCAGCGTTGCGTTGGGGACGGCGGCCGAGCAGTACTTC. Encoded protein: CSVALGTAAEQYF.

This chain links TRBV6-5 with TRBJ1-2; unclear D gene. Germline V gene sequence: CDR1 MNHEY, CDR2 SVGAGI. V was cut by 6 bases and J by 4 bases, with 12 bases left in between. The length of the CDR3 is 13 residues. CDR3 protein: CASRPGLLYGYTF. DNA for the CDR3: TGTGCCAGCAGGCCGGGCCTTCTCTATGGCTACACCTTC.

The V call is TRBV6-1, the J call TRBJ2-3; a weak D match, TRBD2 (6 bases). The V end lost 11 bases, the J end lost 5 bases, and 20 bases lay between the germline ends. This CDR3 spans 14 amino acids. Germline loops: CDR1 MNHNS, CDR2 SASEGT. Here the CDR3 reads CAGSGSGTRDTQYF. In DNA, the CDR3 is TGTGCCGGGTCGGGTAGCGGAACGCGAGATACGCAGTATTTT.

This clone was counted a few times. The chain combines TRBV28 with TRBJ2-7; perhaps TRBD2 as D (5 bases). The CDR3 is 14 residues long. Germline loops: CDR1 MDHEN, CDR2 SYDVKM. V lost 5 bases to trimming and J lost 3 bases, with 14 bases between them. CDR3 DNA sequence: TGTGCCAGCAGTATCCAGCGGATTCACTACGAGCAGTACTTC. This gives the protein CASSIQRIHYEQYF.

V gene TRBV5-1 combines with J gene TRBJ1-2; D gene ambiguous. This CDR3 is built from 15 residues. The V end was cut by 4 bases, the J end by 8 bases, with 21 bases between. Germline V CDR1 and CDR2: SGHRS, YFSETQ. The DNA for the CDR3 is TGCGCCAGCAGCCCGAAGGGAGTCATCGGACTAGGCTACACCTTC. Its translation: CASSPKGVIGLGYTF. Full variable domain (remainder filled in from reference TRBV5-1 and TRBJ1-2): KAGVTQTPRYLIKTRGQQVTLSCSPISGHRSVSWYQQTPGQGLQFLFEYFSETQRNKGNFPGRFSGRQFSNSRSEMNVSTLELGDSALYLCASSPKGVIGLGYTFGSGTRLTVV.

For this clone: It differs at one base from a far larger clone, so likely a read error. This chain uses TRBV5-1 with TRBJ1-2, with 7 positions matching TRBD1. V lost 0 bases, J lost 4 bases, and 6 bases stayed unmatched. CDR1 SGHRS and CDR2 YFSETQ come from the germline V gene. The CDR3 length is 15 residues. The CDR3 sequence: CASSLGEGGAYGYTF. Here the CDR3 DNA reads TGCGCCAGCAGCTTGGGGGAAGGGGGCGCCTATGGCTACACCTTC.

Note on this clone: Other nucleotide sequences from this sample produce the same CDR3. CDR3 coding DNA: TGTGCCAGCAGTTTAAAGAGGGGGACAGGATTACGCCAAGAGACCCAGTACTTC. Translated: CASSLKRGTGLRQETQYF. J is TRBJ2-5 and V is TRBV28, with TRBD1 matching over 8 bases. The ends lost 2 bases at V and 1 base at J; junction bases unmatched: 12. Germline V CDR1 and CDR2: MDHEN, SYDVKM. This CDR3 comprises 18 residues.

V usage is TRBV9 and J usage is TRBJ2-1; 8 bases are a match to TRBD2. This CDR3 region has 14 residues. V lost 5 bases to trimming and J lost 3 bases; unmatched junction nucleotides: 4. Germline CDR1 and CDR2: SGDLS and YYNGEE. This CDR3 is CASSERELYNEQFF. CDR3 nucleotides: TGTGCCAGCAGTGAGCGGGAGCTCTACAATGAGCAGTTCTTC. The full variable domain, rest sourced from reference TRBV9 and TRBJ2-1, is DSGVTQTPKHLITATGQRVTLRCSPRSGDLSVYWYQQSLDQGLQFLIQYYNGEERAKGNILERFSAQQFPDLHSELNLSSLELGDSALYFCASSERELYNEQFFGPGTRLTVL.